The present entry profiles one T cell receptor beta chain with its context. Its antigen remains unidentified. This record belongs to a study of T cell clones after liver transplantation. Whole-study context: In this trial, immunosuppression withdrawal was attempted within 2 years of liver transplant. HCV positivity affected three of eight recipients; the rest lacked autoimmune or viral indications. Post-transplant blood was tracked for graft-donor-reactive T cell clones identified in a pre-transplant mixed lymphocyte reaction.

Findings and limits, study-wide: A larger donor-reactive than third-party decline suggested partial antigen-specific deletion.

Some clones are missing from TCRdb's copy, which holds only in-frame ones; the method was immunoSEQ multiplex PCR. Of about 15,000 clones in the sample, more than 65% were seen once. V was clipped by 4 bases and J by 2 bases, with 16 bases between them. This CDR3 spans 15 amino acids. Germline CDR1 and CDR2: SGHNT and YYREEE (reference sequence). This sequence joins TRBV5-4 and TRBJ2-7; D is possibly TRBD1 (6 bases). This receptor was taken from a human patient who received a liver transplant. Some T cells may have originated in the graft donor. Sequenced material: CD8+ T cells from blood, taken approximately 43 months after liver transplant. The CDR3 is CASSLSDSNAYEQYF. The DNA of the CDR3 is TGTGCCAGCAGCCTCTCGGACAGCAATGCCTACGAGCAGTACTTC.